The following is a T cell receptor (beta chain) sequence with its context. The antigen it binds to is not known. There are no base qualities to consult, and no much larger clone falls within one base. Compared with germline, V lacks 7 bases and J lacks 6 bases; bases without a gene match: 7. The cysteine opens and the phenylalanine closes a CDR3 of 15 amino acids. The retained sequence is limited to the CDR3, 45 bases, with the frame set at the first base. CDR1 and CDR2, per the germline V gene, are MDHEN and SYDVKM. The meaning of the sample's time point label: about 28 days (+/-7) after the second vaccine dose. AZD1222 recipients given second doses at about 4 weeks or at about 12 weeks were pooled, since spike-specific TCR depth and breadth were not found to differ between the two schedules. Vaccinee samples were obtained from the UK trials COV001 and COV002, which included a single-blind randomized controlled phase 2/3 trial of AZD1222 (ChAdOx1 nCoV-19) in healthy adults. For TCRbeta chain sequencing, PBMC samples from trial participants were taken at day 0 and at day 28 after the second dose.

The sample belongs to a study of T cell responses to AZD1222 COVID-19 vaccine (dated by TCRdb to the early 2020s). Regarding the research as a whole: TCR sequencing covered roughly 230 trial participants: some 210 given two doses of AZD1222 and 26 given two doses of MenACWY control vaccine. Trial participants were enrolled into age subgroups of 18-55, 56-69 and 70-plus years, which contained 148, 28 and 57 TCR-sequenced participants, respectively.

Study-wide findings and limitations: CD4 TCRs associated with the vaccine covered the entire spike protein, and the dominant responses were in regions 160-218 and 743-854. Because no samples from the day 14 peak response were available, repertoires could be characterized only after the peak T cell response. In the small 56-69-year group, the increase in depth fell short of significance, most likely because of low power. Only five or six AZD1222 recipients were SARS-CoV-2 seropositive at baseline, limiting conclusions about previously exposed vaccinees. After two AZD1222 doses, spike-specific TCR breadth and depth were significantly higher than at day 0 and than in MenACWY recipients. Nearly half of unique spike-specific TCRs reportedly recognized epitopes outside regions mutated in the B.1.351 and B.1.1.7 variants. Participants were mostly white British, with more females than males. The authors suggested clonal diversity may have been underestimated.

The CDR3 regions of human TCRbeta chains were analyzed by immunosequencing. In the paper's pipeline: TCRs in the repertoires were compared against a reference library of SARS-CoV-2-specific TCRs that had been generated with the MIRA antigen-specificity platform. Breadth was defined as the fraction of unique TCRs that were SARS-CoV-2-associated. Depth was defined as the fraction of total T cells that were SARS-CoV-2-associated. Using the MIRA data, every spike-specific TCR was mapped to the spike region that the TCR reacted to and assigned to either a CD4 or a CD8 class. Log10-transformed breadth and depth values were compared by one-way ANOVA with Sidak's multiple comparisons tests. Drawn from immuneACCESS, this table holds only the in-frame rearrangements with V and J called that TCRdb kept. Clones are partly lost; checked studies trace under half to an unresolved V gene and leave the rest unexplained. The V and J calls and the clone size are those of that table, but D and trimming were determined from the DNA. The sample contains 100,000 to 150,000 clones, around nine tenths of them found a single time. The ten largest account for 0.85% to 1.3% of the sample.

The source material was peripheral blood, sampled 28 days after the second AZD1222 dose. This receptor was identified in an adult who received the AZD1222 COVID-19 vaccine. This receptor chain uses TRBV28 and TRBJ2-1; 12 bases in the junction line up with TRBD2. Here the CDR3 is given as CASNRPSGRANEQFF. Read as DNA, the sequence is TGTGCCAGCAACCGACCTAGCGGGAGGGCCAATGAGCAGTTCTTC.